This is a list of T cell receptor beta chains from one sample in a study of a mutant IDH1 vaccine in newly diagnosed glioma. Profiling relied on immunoSEQ multiplex PCR, and the TCRdb table lists in-frame clones only, not all of them. The sample lists tens of thousands of clones, 80% to 90% occurring once. The sample in question was PBMCs, obtained from a glioma patient treated with radiotherapy, temozolomide or both. The receptors were sampled from a man aged 30-40 years with glioma. Both conserved end residues are part of each CDR3. The D gene is left open where the match is weak. Size is omitted from some rows. Given values are once, few, many or a class for expanded clones.

clone_size d_call j_call v_call cdr3_nt cdr3_aa
NA TRBD2 TRBJ2-4 TRBV5-4 TGTGCCAGCAGCTTGCCGGGGGGTAGAAACATTCAGTACTTC CASSLPGGRNIQYF
NA TRBD1 TRBJ1-3 TRBV28 TGTGCCAGCAGTCTACCCAGGGGGCTCGGAAACACCATATATTTT CASSLPRGLGNTIYF
NA NA TRBJ1-5 TRBV19 TGTGCCAGTAGTAGCGCTCAGGGAAAAAGCTATAGCAATCAGCCCCAGCATTTT CASSSAQGKSYSNQPQHF
NA NA TRBJ2-7 TRBV6-1 TGTGCCAGCAGGAAGCTCAGGGCCGACGAGCAGTACTTC CASRKLRADEQYF
once NA TRBJ1-5 TRBV10-2 TGCGCCAGTGGGGGCAATCAGCCCCAGCATTTT CASGGNQPQHF
NA NA TRBJ1-5 TRBV4-2 TGTGCCAGCAGCCAAGGGGGGGAGGGGAGGCCCCAGCATTTT CASSQGGEGRPQHF
NA NA TRBJ1-2 TRBV2 TGTGCTCAAACAATGGGCTATGGCTACACCTTC CAQTMGYGYTF
NA NA TRBJ2-7 TRBV6-5 TGTGCCAGCAGTTACTCGAAGGCAGGGAGAACCTACGAGCAGTACTTC CASSYSKAGRTYEQYF
NA TRBD2 TRBJ2-3 TRBV14 TGTGCCAGCAGCCGCCGGACTAGCGGGGGGGGATCTACAGATACGCAGTATTTT CASSRRTSGGGSTDTQYF
NA NA TRBJ2-2 TRBV12-5 TGTGCTAGTGGGGACACCGGGGAGCTGTTTTTT CASGDTGELFF